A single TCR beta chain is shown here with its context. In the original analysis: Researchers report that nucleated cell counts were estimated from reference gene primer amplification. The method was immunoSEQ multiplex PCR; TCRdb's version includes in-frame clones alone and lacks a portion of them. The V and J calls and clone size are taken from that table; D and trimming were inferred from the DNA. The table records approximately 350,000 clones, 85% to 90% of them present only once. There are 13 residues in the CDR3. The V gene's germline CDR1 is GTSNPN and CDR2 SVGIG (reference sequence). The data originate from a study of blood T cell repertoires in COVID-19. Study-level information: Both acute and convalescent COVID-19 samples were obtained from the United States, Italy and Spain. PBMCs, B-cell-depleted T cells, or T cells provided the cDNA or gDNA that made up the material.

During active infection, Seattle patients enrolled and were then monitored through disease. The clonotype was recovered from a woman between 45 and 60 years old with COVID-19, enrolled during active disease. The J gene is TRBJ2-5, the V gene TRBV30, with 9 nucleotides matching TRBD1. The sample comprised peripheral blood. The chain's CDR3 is CAANRGPKETQYF. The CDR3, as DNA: TGTGCAGCGAACAGGGGGCCTAAAGAGACCCAGTACTTC.